The 20 T cell receptor beta chains below all came from one sample that was sequenced in a study of cytomegalovirus exposure and HLA in healthy donors. The method was immunoSEQ multiplex PCR; TCRdb's version includes in-frame clones alone and lacks a portion of them. The sample contains roughly 150,000 clones, roughly 86% of which appear only once. Sequencing was done on a sample of PBMCs. These receptors all come from a young man in good health and CMV-seropositive.

V gene TRBV10-1 combines with J gene TRBJ2-3; 9 bases map to TRBD2. CDR3 size: 16 residues. Germline values: CDR1 WNHNN, CDR2 SYGVQD (reference sequence). The ends lost 7 bases at V and 2 bases at J; junction bases unmatched: 10. CDR3 amino acids: CASKLLVAGDTDTQYF. In nucleotides, the CDR3 is TGCGCCAGCAAGCTGTTGGTAGCGGGGGACACAGATACGCAGTATTTT.

V usage is TRBV6-1 and J usage is TRBJ1-1, with D tentatively TRBD1 (6 bases). In germline, CDR1 is MNHNS, CDR2 SASEGT. The ends were cut back, 4 bases at V and 3 bases at J, with 12 bases in the middle. This CDR3 is built from 14 residues. In nucleotides, the CDR3 is TGTGCCAGCAGTGTAACAGGGTACGACACTGAAGCTTTCTTT. It is translated as CASSVTGYDTEAFF.

The chain carries TRBV5-8 and TRBJ2-3, with 15 bases identical to TRBD2. V dropped 0 bases and J dropped 4; count of bases not matched to a gene: 6. The CDR3 is 18 amino acids. Germline-derived CDR1 and CDR2 are SGHTS and YDEGEE. In DNA, the CDR3 is TGTGCCAGCAGCTTGGGATGGACTAGCGGGAGGGGCGCAGATACGCAGTATTTT. Protein product: CASSLGWTSGRGADTQYF.

The rearrangement uses TRBV21-1 and TRBJ2-7; the table's D gene call, TRBD2, was not cross checked with the DNA. TRBV21-1 is a pseudogene locus. This CDR3 is 16 amino acids long. DNA for the CDR3: TGTGCCAGCAGCAAAGGAGGGACTAGCGGATCCTACGAGCAGTACTTC. Translation gives CASSKGGTSGSYEQYF.

The rearrangement links TRBV5-1 to TRBJ2-1; TRBD2 agrees at 15 bases. V trimming: 6 bases; J trimming: 6 bases; junction bases outside the gene matches: 4. Germline values: CDR1 SGHRS, CDR2 YFSETQ. The CDR3 runs 15 residues. CDR3 coding DNA: TGCGCCAGCACCGGACTAGCGGGAGGGTCCAATGAGCAGTTCTTC. Its protein is CASTGLAGGSNEQFF. Using reference TRBV5-1 and TRBJ2-1 for the parts outside the CDR3, the full variable domain is KAGVTQTPRYLIKTRGQQVTLSCSPISGHRSVSWYQQTPGQGLQFLFEYFSETQRNKGNFPGRFSGRQFSNSRSEMNVSTLELGDSALYLCASTGLAGGSNEQFFGPGTRLTVL.

This clone came up once. The J gene is TRBJ2-3, the V gene TRBV5-1, with TRBD1 identical over 7 bases. The trim removed 4 bases at V and 1 base at J, leaving 3 bases unmatched. The length of the CDR3 is 14 residues. Germline V gives CDR1 SGHRS, CDR2 YFSETQ. The CDR3 coding sequence is TGCGCCAGCAGCCAGGGGGTTGGCACAGATACGCAGTATTTT. Its protein product is CASSQGVGTDTQYF. Combining the CDR3 with reference TRBV5-1 and TRBJ2-3 gives the whole variable domain KAGVTQTPRYLIKTRGQQVTLSCSPISGHRSVSWYQQTPGQGLQFLFEYFSETQRNKGNFPGRFSGRQFSNSRSEMNVSTLELGDSALYLCASSQGVGTDTQYFGPGTRLTVL.

The gene calls are TRBV14 and TRBJ2-2, with D possibly matching TRBD2 (7 bases). CDR3 length equals 15 residues. Germline loops: CDR1 SGHDN, CDR2 FVKESK. V shed 6 bases and J shed 3 bases, with 14 bases lying between them. The CDR3 sequence is CASRPGGHDTGELFF. The CDR3 region has the DNA TGTGCCAGCAGACCCGGGGGGCACGACACCGGGGAGCTGTTTTTT.

The rearrangement uses TRBV7-9 and TRBJ1-1; 7 positions agree with TRBD1. Looked up from germline, CDR1 is SEHNR and CDR2 is FQNEAQ (reference sequence). J was trimmed by 0 bases and V by 6 bases; bases with no gene match: 13. This CDR3 has 17 amino acids. CDR3 coding DNA: TGTGCCAGCAGGCGCCTGAGGACAGGCGGGGTGAACACTGAAGCTTTCTTT. Protein sequence: CASRRLRTGGVNTEAFF.

The chain recombines TRBV18 with TRBJ1-1; tentative D call: TRBD1 (5 bases). The CDR3 covers 14 residues. V was clipped by 2 bases and J by 4 bases, with 11 bases between them. Germline V gene lookup returns CDR1 KGHSH and CDR2 LQKENI. This chain's CDR3 is CASSPIGVGTEAFF. The DNA of the CDR3 is TGTGCCAGCTCACCAATAGGGGTAGGCACTGAAGCTTTCTTT.

The chain uses TRBV11-3 and TRBJ2-5; maybe TRBD2 (5 bases). Germline V gene lookup returns CDR1 SGHNT and CDR2 YENEEA. This CDR3 is 12 amino acids long. V was clipped by 5 bases and J by 5 bases, with 9 bases between them. The CDR3 bases are TGTGCCAGCAGCCGCGGGTGGGAGACCCAGTACTTC. It specifies CASSRGWETQYF.

The chain uses TRBV5-1 and TRBJ2-1; TRBD1 matches at 8 bases. From germline, CDR1 is SGHRS and CDR2 YFSETQ. The length of the CDR3 is 14 residues. J was trimmed by 6 bases and V by 4 bases; bases with no gene match: 6. The CDR3: CASSPGQASNEQFF. In nucleotides, the CDR3 is TGCGCCAGCAGCCCGGGACAGGCTTCCAATGAGCAGTTCTTC.

The CDR3 reads CASFGGVGDTQYF. DNA for the CDR3: TGTGCTAGTTTCGGGGGGGTTGGGGATACGCAGTATTTT. The rearrangement joins TRBV12-5 to TRBJ2-3; TRBD2 aligns across 8 bases. The CDR3 totals 13 residues. With V trimmed by 8 bases and J by 6 bases, 7 bases remained unmatched. Germline-derived CDR1 and CDR2 are LGHNT and FRNRAP. Full variable domain (rest looked up from reference TRBV12-5 and TRBJ2-3): DARVTQTPRHKVTEMGQEVTMRCQPILGHNTVFWYRQTMMQGLELLAYFRNRAPLDDSGMPKDRFSAEMPDATLATLKIQPSEPRDSAVYFCASFGGVGDTQYFGPGTRLTVL.

The genes are TRBV4-1 and TRBJ2-1; 8 bases map to TRBD1. This CDR3 is 20 amino acids long. Looked up from germline, CDR1 is MGHRA and CDR2 is YSYEKL. V dropped 4 bases and J dropped 2; count of bases not matched to a gene: 19. CDR3 in amino acids: CASSPQGATGDGTPYNEQFF. CDR3 nucleotides: TGCGCCAGCAGCCCTCAGGGGGCGACAGGGGACGGGACCCCCTACAATGAGCAGTTCTTC.

V and J are TRBV2 and TRBJ2-1; D uncertain. V dropped 2 bases and J dropped 4 bases, with 15 bases sitting between them. Germline CDR1 reads SNHLY; CDR2 reads FYNNEI. CDR3 length equals 16 residues. The CDR3 loop is CASSENGPPGYNEQFF. CDR3 DNA sequence: TGTGCCAGCAGTGAAAACGGCCCACCGGGTTACAATGAGCAGTTCTTC.

The J gene is TRBJ2-7, the V gene TRBV19; maybe TRBD1 (6 bases). The CDR3 loop spans 13 amino acids. Germline CDR1 LNHDA, CDR2 SQIVND (reference sequence). Trimming took 4 bases from V and 3 from J, leaving 10 bases between them. The CDR3 nucleotides read TGTGCCAGTAGTAGGCAGGGGAGCTACGAGCAGTACTTC. This gives the protein CASSRQGSYEQYF.

This sequence joins TRBV19 and TRBJ2-2, with D perhaps TRBD1 (5 bases). Trimming pared 3 bases from V and 4 bases from J, leaving 15 bases between. Germline V gene sequence: CDR1 LNHDA, CDR2 SQIVND (reference sequence). The CDR3 consists of 16 residues. CDR3 in DNA: TGTGCCAGTAGTATGGGGCTGAGATCACGCACCGGGGAGCTGTTTTTT. It is translated as CASSMGLRSRTGELFF.

CDR3 region: CASSNRAREYYEQYF. DNA of the CDR3: TGTGCCAGCAGCAATAGAGCCAGGGAATATTACGAGCAGTACTTC. V usage is TRBV21-1 and J usage is TRBJ2-7; TRBD1, the table's D call, was not compared with the DNA. TRBV21-1 is listed as a pseudogene. This CDR3 has 15 residues.

The rearrangement uses TRBV2 and TRBJ2-1; no clear D gene. The CDR3 length is 15 residues. CDR1 and CDR2 (germline): SNHLY, FYNNEI. V lost 3 bases, J lost 9 bases, and 18 bases lay in between. CDR3 region: CASSERPSISGEQFF. The CDR3 nucleotides are TGTGCCAGCAGTGAGAGGCCCTCCATCTCCGGTGAGCAGTTCTTC.

This clone was seen a handful of times. This chain joins TRBV5-6 and TRBJ2-7; TRBD1 aligns across 8 bases. J gave up 3 bases and V 3 bases, and 2 bases lay outside the gene matches. Germline-derived CDR1 and CDR2 are SGHDT and YYEEEE. This CDR3 region has 13 residues. The CDR3 here is CASSSGQGYEQYF. The CDR3 DNA reads as TGTGCCAGCAGCTCCGGACAGGGCTACGAGCAGTACTTC.

The table lists this clone with a count of one. The DNA of the CDR3 is TGCGCCAGCAGCCCGGAGGTGGGCAAAAACATTCAGTACTTC. Translation: CASSPEVGKNIQYF. The J gene is TRBJ2-4, the V gene TRBV5-1; D may be TRBD2 (5 bases). V shed 4 bases and J shed 3 bases, with 11 bases lying between them. The V gene's germline CDR1 is SGHRS and CDR2 YFSETQ. This CDR3 is built from 14 residues.